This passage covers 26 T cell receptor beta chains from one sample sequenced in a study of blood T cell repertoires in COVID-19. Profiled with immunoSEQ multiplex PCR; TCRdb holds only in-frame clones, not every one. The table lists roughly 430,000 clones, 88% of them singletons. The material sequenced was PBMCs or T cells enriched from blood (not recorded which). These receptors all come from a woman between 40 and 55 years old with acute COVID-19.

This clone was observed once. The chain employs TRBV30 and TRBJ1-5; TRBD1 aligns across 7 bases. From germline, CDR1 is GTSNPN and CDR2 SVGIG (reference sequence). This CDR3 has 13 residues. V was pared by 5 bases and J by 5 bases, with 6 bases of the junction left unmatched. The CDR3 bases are TGTGCCTGGGGTAGACAGGGACATCAGCCCCAGCATTTT. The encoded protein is CAWGRQGHQPQHF.

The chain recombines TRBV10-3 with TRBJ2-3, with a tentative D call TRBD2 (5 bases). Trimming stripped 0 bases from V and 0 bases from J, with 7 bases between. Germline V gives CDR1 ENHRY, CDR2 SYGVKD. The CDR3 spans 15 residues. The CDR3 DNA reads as TGTGCCATCAGTGAGTCGAGGACTAGCACAGATACGCAGTATTTT. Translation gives CAISESRTSTDTQYF.

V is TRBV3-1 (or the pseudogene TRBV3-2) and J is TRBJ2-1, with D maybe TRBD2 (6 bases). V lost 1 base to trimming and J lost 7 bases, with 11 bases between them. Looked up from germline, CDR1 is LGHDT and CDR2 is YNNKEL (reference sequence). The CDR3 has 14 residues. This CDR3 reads CASSQAGEGNEQFF. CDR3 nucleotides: TGTGCCAGCAGCCAAGCGGGGGAAGGAAATGAGCAGTTCTTC.

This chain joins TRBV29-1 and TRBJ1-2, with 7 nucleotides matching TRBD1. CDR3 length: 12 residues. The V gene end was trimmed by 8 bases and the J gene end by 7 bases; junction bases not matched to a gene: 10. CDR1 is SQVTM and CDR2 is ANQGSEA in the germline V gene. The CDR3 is CSSERQGAGYTF. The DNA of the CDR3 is TGCAGCTCAGAAAGACAGGGAGCTGGCTACACCTTC.

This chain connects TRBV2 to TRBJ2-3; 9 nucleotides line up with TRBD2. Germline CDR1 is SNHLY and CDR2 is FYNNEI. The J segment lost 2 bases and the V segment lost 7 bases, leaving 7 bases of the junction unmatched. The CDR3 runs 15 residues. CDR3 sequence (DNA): TGTGCCAGCACCCCTAGCGGGGTGTACACAGATACGCAGTATTTT. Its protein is CASTPSGVYTDTQYF. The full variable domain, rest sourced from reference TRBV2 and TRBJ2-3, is EPEVTQTPSHQVTQMGQEVILRCVPISNHLYFYWYRQILGQKVEFLVSFYNNEISEKSEIFDDQFSVERPDGSNFTLKIRSTKLEDSAMYFCASTPSGVYTDTQYFGPGTRLTVL.

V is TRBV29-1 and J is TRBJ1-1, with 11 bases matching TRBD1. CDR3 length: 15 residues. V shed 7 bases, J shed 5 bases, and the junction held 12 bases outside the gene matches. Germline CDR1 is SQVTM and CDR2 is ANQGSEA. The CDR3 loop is CSDRTGGSIQTEAFF. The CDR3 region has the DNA TGCAGCGACCGGACAGGGGGCAGTATCCAAACTGAAGCTTTCTTT.

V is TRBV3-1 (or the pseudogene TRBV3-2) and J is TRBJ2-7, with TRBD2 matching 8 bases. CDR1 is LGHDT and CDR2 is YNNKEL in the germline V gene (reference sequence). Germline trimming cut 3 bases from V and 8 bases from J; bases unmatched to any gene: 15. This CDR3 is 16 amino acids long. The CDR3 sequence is CASSHATAGASGQQYF. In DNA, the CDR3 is TGTGCCAGCAGCCATGCGACAGCGGGGGCCTCTGGGCAGCAGTACTTC.

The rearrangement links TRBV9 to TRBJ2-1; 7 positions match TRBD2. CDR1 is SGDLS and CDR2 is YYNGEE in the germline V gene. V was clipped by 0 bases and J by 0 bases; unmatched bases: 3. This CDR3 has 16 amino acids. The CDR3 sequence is CASSVDPGGSYNEQFF. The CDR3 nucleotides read TGTGCCAGCAGCGTAGATCCGGGGGGCTCCTACAATGAGCAGTTCTTC.

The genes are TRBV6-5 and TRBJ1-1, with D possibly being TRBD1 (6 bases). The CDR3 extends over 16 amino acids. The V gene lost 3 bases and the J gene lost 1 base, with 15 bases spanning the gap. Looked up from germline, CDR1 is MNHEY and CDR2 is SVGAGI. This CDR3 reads CASSYVLQGPNTEAFF. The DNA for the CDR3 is TGTGCCAGCAGTTATGTCCTACAGGGACCGAACACTGAAGCTTTCTTT.

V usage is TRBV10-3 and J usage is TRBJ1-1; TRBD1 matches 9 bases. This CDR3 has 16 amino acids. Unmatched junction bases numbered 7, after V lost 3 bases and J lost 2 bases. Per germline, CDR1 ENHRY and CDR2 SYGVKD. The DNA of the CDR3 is TGTGCCATCAGTGAAAGGGACAGGGTGGGAAACACTGAAGCTTTCTTT. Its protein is CAISERDRVGNTEAFF.

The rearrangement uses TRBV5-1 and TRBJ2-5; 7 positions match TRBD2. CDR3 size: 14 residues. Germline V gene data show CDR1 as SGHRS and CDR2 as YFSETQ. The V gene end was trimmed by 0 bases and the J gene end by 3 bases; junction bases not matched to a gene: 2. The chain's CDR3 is CASSLGLAKETQYF. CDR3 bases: TGCGCCAGCAGCTTGGGACTAGCAAAAGAGACCCAGTACTTC.

The CDR3 DNA follows: TGTGCCAGCTCACCGGCAGGGAGGACTGAAGCTTTCTTT. It specifies CASSPAGRTEAFF. V gene TRBV18 combines with J gene TRBJ1-1; tentative D call: TRBD1 (5 bases). Germline V CDR1 and CDR2: KGHSH, LQKENI. The CDR3 sequence is 13 residues long. Trimming took 3 bases from V and 5 from J, leaving 10 bases between them.

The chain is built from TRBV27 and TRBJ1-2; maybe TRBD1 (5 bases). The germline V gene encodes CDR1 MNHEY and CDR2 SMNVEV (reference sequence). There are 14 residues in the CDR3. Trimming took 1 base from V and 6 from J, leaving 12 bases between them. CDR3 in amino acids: CASSLFGEGDGYTF. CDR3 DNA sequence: TGTGCCAGCAGTTTATTTGGGGAAGGGGATGGCTACACCTTC.

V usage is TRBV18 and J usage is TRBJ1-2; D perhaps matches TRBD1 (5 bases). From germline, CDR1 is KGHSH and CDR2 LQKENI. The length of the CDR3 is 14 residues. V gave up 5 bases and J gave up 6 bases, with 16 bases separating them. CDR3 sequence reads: CASSGQDMGNGYTF. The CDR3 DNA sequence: TGTGCCAGCTCAGGACAAGACATGGGCAATGGCTACACCTTC.

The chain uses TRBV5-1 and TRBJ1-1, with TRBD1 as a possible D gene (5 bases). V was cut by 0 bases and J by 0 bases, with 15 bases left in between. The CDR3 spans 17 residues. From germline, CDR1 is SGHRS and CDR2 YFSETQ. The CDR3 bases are TGCGCCAGCAGCTTGGACGGGACGACTAGTATGAACACTGAAGCTTTCTTT. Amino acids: CASSLDGTTSMNTEAFF.

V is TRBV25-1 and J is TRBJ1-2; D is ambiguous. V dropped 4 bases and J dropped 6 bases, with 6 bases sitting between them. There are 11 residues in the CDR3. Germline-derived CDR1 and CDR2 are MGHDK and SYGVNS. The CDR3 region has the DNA TGTGCCAGCAGTGTACACAATGGCTACACCTTC. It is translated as CASSVHNGYTF.

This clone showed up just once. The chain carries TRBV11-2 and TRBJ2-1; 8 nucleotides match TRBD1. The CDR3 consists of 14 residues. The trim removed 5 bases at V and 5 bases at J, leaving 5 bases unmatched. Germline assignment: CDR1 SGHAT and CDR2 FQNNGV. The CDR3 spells CASSPDRVHNEQFF. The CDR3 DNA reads TGTGCCAGCAGCCCGGACAGGGTTCACAATGAGCAGTTCTTC.

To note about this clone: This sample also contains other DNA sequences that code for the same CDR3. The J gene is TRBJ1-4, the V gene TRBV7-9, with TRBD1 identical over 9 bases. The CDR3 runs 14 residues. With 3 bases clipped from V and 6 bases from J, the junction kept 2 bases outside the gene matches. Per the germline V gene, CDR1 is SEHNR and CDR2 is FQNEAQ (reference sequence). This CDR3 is CASSLTGGDEKLFF. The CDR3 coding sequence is TGTGCCAGCAGCTTGACAGGGGGAGATGAAAAACTGTTTTTT.

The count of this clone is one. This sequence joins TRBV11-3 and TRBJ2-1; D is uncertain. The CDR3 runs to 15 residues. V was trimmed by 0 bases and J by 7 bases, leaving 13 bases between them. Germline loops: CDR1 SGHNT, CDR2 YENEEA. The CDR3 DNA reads TGTGCCAGCAGCTTAGATTTGGGCTTTGAGAATGAGCAGTTCTTC. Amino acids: CASSLDLGFENEQFF.

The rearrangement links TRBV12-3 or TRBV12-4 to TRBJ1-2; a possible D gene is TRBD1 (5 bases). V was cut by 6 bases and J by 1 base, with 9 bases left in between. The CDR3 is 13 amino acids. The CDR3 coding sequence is TGTGCCAGCAGCCGACAGATTAACTATGGCTACACCTTC. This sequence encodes CASSRQINYGYTF.

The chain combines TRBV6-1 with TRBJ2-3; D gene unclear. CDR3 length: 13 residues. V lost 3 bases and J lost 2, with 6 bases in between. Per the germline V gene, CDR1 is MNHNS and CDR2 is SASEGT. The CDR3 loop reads CASSDKHTDTQYF. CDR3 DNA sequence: TGTGCCAGCAGTGATAAGCACACAGATACGCAGTATTTT.

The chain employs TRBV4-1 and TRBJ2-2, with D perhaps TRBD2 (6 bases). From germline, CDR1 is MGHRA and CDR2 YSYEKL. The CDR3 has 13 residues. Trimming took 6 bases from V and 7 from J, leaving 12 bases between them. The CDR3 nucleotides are TGCGCCAGCAGGAAATTGGGGGGCGGGGAGCTGTTTTTT. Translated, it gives CASRKLGGGELFF.

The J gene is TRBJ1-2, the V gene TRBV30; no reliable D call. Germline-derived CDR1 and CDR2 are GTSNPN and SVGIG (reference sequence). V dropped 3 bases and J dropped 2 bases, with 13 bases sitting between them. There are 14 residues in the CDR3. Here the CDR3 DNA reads TGTGCCTGGAGCGCGGGCCTCACCAACTATGGCTACACCTTC. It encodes CAWSAGLTNYGYTF.

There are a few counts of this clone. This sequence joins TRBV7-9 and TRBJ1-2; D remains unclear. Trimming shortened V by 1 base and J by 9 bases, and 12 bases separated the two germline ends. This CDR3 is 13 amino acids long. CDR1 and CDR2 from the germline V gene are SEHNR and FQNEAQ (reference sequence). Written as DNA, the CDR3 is TGTGCCAGCAGCTTAGAGGCGGGTTGGAGCTACACCTTC. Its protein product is CASSLEAGWSYTF.

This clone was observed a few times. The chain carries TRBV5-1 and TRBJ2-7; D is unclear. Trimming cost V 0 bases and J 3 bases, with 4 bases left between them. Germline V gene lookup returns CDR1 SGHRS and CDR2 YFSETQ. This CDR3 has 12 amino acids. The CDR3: CASSLGDYEQYF. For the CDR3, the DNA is TGCGCCAGCAGCTTGGGAGACTACGAGCAGTACTTC.

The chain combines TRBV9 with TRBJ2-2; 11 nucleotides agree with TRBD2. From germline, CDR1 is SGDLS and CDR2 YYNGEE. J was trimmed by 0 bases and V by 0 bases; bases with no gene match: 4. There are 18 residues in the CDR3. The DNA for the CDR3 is TGTGCCAGCAGCGTAGATAGACTAGCGGGGACGAACACCGGGGAGCTGTTTTTT. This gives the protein CASSVDRLAGTNTGELFF.